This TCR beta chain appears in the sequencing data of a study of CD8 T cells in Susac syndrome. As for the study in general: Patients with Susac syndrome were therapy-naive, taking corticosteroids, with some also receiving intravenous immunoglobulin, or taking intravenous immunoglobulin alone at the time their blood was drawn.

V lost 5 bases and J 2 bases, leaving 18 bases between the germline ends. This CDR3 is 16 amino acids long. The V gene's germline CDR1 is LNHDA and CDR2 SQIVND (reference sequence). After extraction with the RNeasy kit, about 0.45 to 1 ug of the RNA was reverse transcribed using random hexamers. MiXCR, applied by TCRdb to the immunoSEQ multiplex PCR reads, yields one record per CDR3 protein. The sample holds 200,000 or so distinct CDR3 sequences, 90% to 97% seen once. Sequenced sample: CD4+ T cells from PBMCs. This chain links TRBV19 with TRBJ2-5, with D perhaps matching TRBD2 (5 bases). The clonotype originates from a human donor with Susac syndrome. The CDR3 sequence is CASSPLRAPPQETQYF. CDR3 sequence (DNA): TGTGCCAGTAGTCCCTTGCGGGCACCCCCACAAGAGACCCAGTACTTC.